Each of the 29 T cell receptor beta chains below was sequenced from the same sample in a study of metastatic and nonmetastatic thyroid tumors. No treatment of any kind had been given to any patient before thyroid surgery. TCRdb called clones again from the PCR reads with MiXCR. The sample consists of thousands of clones, about 30% of them appearing once. The sample consisted of tumor tissue. The receptors originated from a female donor with papillary thyroid cancer or a benign thyroid nodule (not recorded which). Some clones in this sample may be carry-over from other donors' samples.

This rearrangement joins TRBV20-1 to TRBJ2-3, with D possibly called TRBD1 or TRBD2 (5 bases each). V was trimmed by 8 bases and J by 1 base, leaving 16 bases between them. CDR3 length: 14 amino acids. Looked up from germline, CDR1 is DFQATT and CDR2 is SNEGSKA (reference sequence). As DNA, the CDR3 is TGCAGTACCCAACTCCAGGGAGGCACAGATACGCAGTATTTT. Amino acids: CSTQLQGGTDTQYF.

This clone showed up just a few times. The genes are TRBV6-1 and TRBJ2-7; 8 bases are a match to TRBD1. Germline assignment: CDR1 MNHNS and CDR2 SASEGT. The CDR3 extends over 15 amino acids. V lost 3 bases to trimming and J lost 3 bases; unmatched junction nucleotides: 7. DNA for the CDR3: TGTGCCAGCAGTGAGCAGGGGGCTGGTGGCTACGAGCAGTACTTC. It translates to CASSEQGAGGYEQYF.

This chain uses TRBV30 with TRBJ1-6; 7 bases align to TRBD1. The CDR3 has 14 residues. Germline V lookup: CDR1 GTSNPN, CDR2 SVGIG (reference sequence). With 1 base clipped from V and 5 bases from J, the junction kept 2 bases outside the gene matches. The CDR3 region has the DNA TGTGCCTGGAGTGGCGGACAGGATAATTCACCCCTCCACTTT. Amino acids: CAWSGGQDNSPLHF.

This clone turned up a few times. The V and J genes are TRBV20-1 and TRBJ2-7; TRBD1 matches at 11 bases. V dropped 0 bases and J dropped 6; count of bases not matched to a gene: 7. The germline V gene has CDR1 DFQATT and CDR2 SNEGSKA (reference sequence). CDR3 length: 15 amino acids. The CDR3 coding sequence is TGCAGTGCTAGAGATCCGGACAGGGGGCTGTTCGAGCAGTACTTC. Translating gives CSARDPDRGLFEQYF.

This clone has just a few counts. The chain recombines TRBV2 with TRBJ2-1; perhaps TRBD1 as D (6 bases). The CDR3 loop spans 13 amino acids. Trimming removed 10 bases at V and 7 bases at J, with 17 bases between. Germline loops: CDR1 SNHLY, CDR2 FYNNEI. The CDR3 is CATRTQGINEQFF. As DNA, the CDR3 is TGTGCCACTCGGACACAGGGTATAAATGAGCAGTTCTTC.

A word on this clone: Sequence at one end of the junction differs from germline and may be a read error. The chain couples TRBV11-2 to TRBJ2-1; 7 bases are a match to TRBD2. CDR1 and CDR2 (germline): SGHAT, FQNNGV. The CDR3 runs to 18 residues. This chain's CDR3 is CASGLQVLACASYNEQSF. The CDR3 nucleotides are TGTGCCAGCGGCTTACAGGTACTAGCGTGTGCATCCTACAATGAGCAGTCCTTC.

Many counts were recorded for this clone. CDR3 sequence (DNA): TGCAGTGCTCCGACAGGTGGCTACGAGCAGTACTTC. This encodes CSAPTGGYEQYF. The genes are TRBV20-1 and TRBJ2-7, with D perhaps TRBD1 (6 bases). With 5 bases removed from V and 3 bases from J, the gap between germline ends came to 11 bases. CDR1 DFQATT and CDR2 SNEGSKA come from the germline V gene (reference sequence). The CDR3 has 12 residues.

Worth noting for this clone: No conserved phenylalanine or tryptophan ends this CDR3, so it is likely a read error. The DNA is left out, because the CDR3 cannot be placed on it with certainty; the CDR3 is given as TCRdb lists it. The genes are TRBV7-9 and TRBJ2-4; the table's D call of TRBD2 was not tested on the DNA. The CDR3 is 10 residues long, counting both termini. CDR1 is SEHNR, CDR2 FQNEAQ, per germline (reference sequence). Here the CDR3 reads CASSPPGLSL.

This clone is labeled medium-sized. This chain connects TRBV11-3 to TRBJ2-3, with D unresolved. Germline V gene data show CDR1 as SGHNT and CDR2 as YENEEA. The V gene lost 1 base and the J gene lost 2 bases, with 16 bases spanning the gap. The CDR3 runs to 17 residues. CDR3: CASSLVEPHRLTDTQYF. In nucleotides, the CDR3 is TGTGCCAGCAGCTTAGTTGAGCCACACCGTCTCACAGATACGCAGTATTTT.

This chain joins TRBV19 and TRBJ2-1; maybe TRBD2 (5 bases). The V end was cut by 6 bases, the J end by 5 bases, with 23 bases between. The V gene's germline CDR1 is LNHDA and CDR2 SQIVND (reference sequence). CDR3 length: 17 residues. Here the CDR3 reads CASSLFSTRMSNNEQFF. CDR3 nucleotide sequence: TGTGCCAGTAGCCTCTTTTCTACTAGAATGTCGAACAATGAGCAGTTCTTC.

The rearrangement joins TRBV18 to TRBJ2-7; 12 bases agree with TRBD1. Losses at the gene ends were 5 bases for V and 6 bases for J; bases not matched to a gene: 11. Looked up from germline, CDR1 is KGHSH and CDR2 is LQKENI. CDR3 size: 16 residues. For the CDR3, the DNA is TGTGCCAGCTCAACCAGATTAGGGACAGGGGGCGGCGAGCAGTACTTC. Translating it yields CASSTRLGTGGGEQYF.

By share, this clone ranks as medium-sized. The V gene is TRBV27, the J gene TRBJ1-5; 8 nucleotides line up with TRBD1. J was trimmed by 5 bases and V by 1 base; bases with no gene match: 1. There are 14 residues in the CDR3. Germline CDR1 is MNHEY and CDR2 is SMNVEV (reference sequence). The CDR3 DNA reads as TGTGCCAGCAGTTTATACAGGGGGGATCAGCCCCAGCATTTT. Amino acids: CASSLYRGDQPQHF.

This clone came up a few times. This sample also contains other DNA sequences that code for the same CDR3. This sequence joins TRBV27 and TRBJ2-1; 8 bases map to TRBD2. Trimming removed 5 bases from V and 0 bases from J; junction bases left unmatched: 9. This CDR3 region has 17 residues. Germline V gene sequence: CDR1 MNHEY, CDR2 SMNVEV (reference sequence). CDR3 residues: CASSPGTSGVSYNEQFF. Written as DNA, the CDR3 is TGTGCCAGCAGTCCCGGTACTAGCGGTGTCTCCTACAATGAGCAGTTCTTC.

As regards this clone: One end of the junction fails to match germline, which may point to a read error. This chain uses TRBV12-3 or TRBV12-4 with TRBJ2-1; possible D gene TRBD2, 6 bases. The CDR3 is 14 residues long. In DNA, the CDR3 is TGTGCTAGCAGTCCCGAGCGGGCGTACAATGAGCAGTTCTTC. As protein: CASSPERAYNEQFF.

The V call is TRBV7-2, the J call TRBJ2-2, with D hard to call. The germline gives CDR1 SGHTA, CDR2 FQGNSA. The CDR3 is 15 amino acids. V was clipped by 4 bases and J by 5 bases, with 14 bases between them. As DNA, the CDR3 is TGTGCCAGCAGCTGGGGTGATATTCGGACCGGGGAGCTGTTTTTT. Translating it yields CASSWGDIRTGELFF.

Many counts were recorded for this clone. The chain combines TRBV4-2 with TRBJ1-2; D is unresolved. This CDR3 spans 14 amino acids. Germline V gene sequence: CDR1 LGHNA, CDR2 YNFKEQ. V lost 1 base and J lost 1, with 7 bases in between. CDR3: CASSQVIDNYGYTF. The CDR3 DNA sequence: TGTGCCAGCAGCCAAGTGATAGATAACTATGGCTACACCTTC.

This sequence joins TRBV20-1 and TRBJ2-7; 10 bases map to TRBD2. V shed 5 bases and J 2 bases; nucleotides not matched to a gene: 9. The germline gives CDR1 DFQATT, CDR2 SNEGSKA (reference sequence). CDR3 size: 15 residues. CDR3 residues: CSAPTRTSGPYEQYF. The CDR3 DNA reads TGCAGTGCTCCTACTAGGACTAGCGGCCCCTACGAGCAGTACTTC.

This clone was seen a handful of times. One end of the junction varies from germline; a read error may be responsible. DNA for the CDR3: TGTGCCAGCAGACCCGGGCCCTATAACACTGAAGCTTTCTTC. Translating gives CASRPGPYNTEAFF. J is TRBJ1-1 and V is TRBV6-1; D is ambiguous. Germline values: CDR1 MNHNS, CDR2 SASEGT. The CDR3 runs to 14 residues.

The gene calls are TRBV11-3 and TRBJ2-3; the D gene is possibly TRBD1 (5 bases). V was clipped by 3 bases and J by 3 bases, with 13 bases between them. There are 15 residues in the CDR3. In germline, CDR1 is SGHNT, CDR2 YENEEA. CDR3 sequence: CASSFTQGITDTQYF. The CDR3 region has the DNA TGTGCCAGCAGCTTCACGCAGGGTATAACAGATACGCAGTATTTT. The whole variable domain, filled in from reference TRBV11-3 and TRBJ2-3, reads EAGVVQSPRYKIIEKKQPVAFWCNPISGHNTLYWYLQNLGQGPELLIRYENEEAVDDSQLPKDRFSAERLKGVDSTLKIQPAELGDSAVYLCASSFTQGITDTQYFGPGTRLTVL.

CDR3 region: CASSFSEDQPQHF. For the CDR3, the DNA is TGTGCCAGCAGCTTTTCAGAGGATCAGCCCCAGCATTTT. This chain connects TRBV11-2 to TRBJ1-5; D is undetermined. The CDR3 runs 13 residues. From germline, CDR1 is SGHAT and CDR2 FQNNGV. The germline V and J ends were trimmed by 3 bases and 5 bases, with 8 bases remaining between them. The whole variable domain, remainder taken from reference TRBV11-2 and TRBJ1-5, is EAGVAQSPRYKIIEKRQSVAFWCNPISGHATLYWYQQILGQGPKLLIQFQNNGVVDDSQLPKDRFSAERLKGVDSTLKIQPAKLEDSAVYLCASSFSEDQPQHFGDGTRLSIL.

Details on this clone: Germline and junction disagree at one end, which may indicate a read error. The chain combines TRBV9 with TRBJ2-1; D gene ambiguous. Germline V CDR1 and CDR2: SGDLS, YYNGEE. CDR3 length: 16 amino acids. This CDR3 is CASSVGSAALYNEHFF. DNA for the CDR3: TGTGCCAGCAGCGTAGGTTCCGCTGCACTGTACAATGAGCATTTCTTC.

This clone is medium-sized in the sample. V and J are TRBV4-2 and TRBJ1-4, with D unclear. V shed 0 bases and J shed 15 bases, with 14 bases lying between them. Per the germline V gene, CDR1 is LGHNA and CDR2 is YNFKEQ. The CDR3 extends over 13 amino acids. The CDR3 sequence: CASSQDVLKKVFF. The CDR3 DNA is TGTGCCAGCAGCCAAGATGTCCTAAAAAAGGTGTTTTTT.

By proportion, this clone is medium-sized. V gene TRBV20-1 combines with J gene TRBJ2-1, with TRBD1 matching over 12 bases. Germline V gene lookup returns CDR1 DFQATT and CDR2 SNEGSKA (reference sequence). This CDR3 is 14 amino acids long. V dropped 5 bases and J dropped 8; count of bases not matched to a gene: 7. CDR3 in DNA: TGCAGTGCTGATTCCGGGACAGGGGGCGATGAGCAGTTCTTC. It specifies CSADSGTGGDEQFF.

This clone was seen only a few times. Given a much more abundant clone one base away, this may be a read error. Other DNA sequences in the sample encode the same CDR3. V usage is TRBV7-2 and J usage is TRBJ2-1, with 10 positions matching TRBD1. With V trimmed by 4 bases and J by 6 bases, 3 bases remained unmatched. Germline V gene sequence: CDR1 SGHTA, CDR2 FQGNSA. The CDR3 length is 14 residues. In DNA form, the CDR3 reads TGTGCCAGCAGCTCAGGGACAGGGGTCAATGAGCAGTTCTTC. Amino acid sequence: CASSSGTGVNEQFF.

This clone was counted a single time. Relative to the germline gene, one junction end is altered; a read error may explain this. V usage is TRBV6-1 and J usage is TRBJ1-6, with D maybe TRBD1 (5 bases). Germline V gene sequence: CDR1 MNHNS, CDR2 SASEGT. This CDR3 is built from 15 residues. Written as DNA, the CDR3 is TGTGCCAGCTTGGGTGGGACCGTCAATAATTCCCCCCTCCACTTT. Translating gives CASLGGTVNNSPLHF.

The J gene is TRBJ1-1, the V gene TRBV7-2; TRBD1 aligns across 8 bases. V gave up 5 bases and J gave up 4 bases; unmatched junction bases: 6. Per germline, CDR1 SGHTA and CDR2 FQGNSA. The CDR3 loop spans 14 amino acids. The CDR3 nucleotides read TGTGCCAGCAGCCGAGACAGGGGAAGCACTGAAGCTTTCTTT. It encodes CASSRDRGSTEAFF.

This clone showed up just a few times. An end of the junction does not agree with germline; a read error may underlie this. The sample carries other DNA sequences with the same CDR3. V gene TRBV7-3 combines with J gene TRBJ2-5; TRBD2 aligns across 16 bases. Germline V CDR1 and CDR2: SGHTA, FQGTGA. The CDR3 totals 18 residues. In nucleotides, the CDR3 is TGCGCCAGCAGCTTAACTAATCCGGGACTAGCGGGAGGGGAGACCCAGTACTTC. It encodes CASSLTNPGLAGGETQYF.

This clone is medium-sized. The chain combines TRBV3-1 with TRBJ2-2, with 10 bases identical to TRBD2. Germline values: CDR1 LGHDT, CDR2 YNNKEL (reference sequence). V was clipped by 0 bases and J by 6 bases; unmatched bases: 7. This CDR3 contains 17 residues. The CDR3 bases are TGTGCCAGCAGCCAAGATCGGCTAGCGGGAGAGGCCGGGGAGCTGTTTTTT. Its protein product is CASSQDRLAGEAGELFF.

V and J are TRBV28 and TRBJ2-7; 13 bases align to TRBD2. J was trimmed by 2 bases and V by 2 bases; bases with no gene match: 3. CDR1 and CDR2 (germline): MDHEN, SYDVKM. The CDR3 length is 16 residues. CDR3 protein: CASSLLGTSGTYEQYF. In DNA form, the CDR3 reads TGTGCCAGCAGTTTACTGGGGACTAGCGGGACCTACGAGCAGTACTTC.